The 26 T cell receptor beta chains below all came from one sample that was sequenced in a study of cytomegalovirus exposure and HLA in healthy donors. Sequenced by immunoSEQ multiplex PCR; TCRdb stores in-frame clones only, minus some. The profile shows under 300,000 clones, approximately 86% of them singletons. Sequencing was done on a sample of PBMCs. Receptors originate from a young woman in good health and CMV-seropositive.

The V gene is TRBV11-3, the J gene TRBJ2-5; 8 bases align to TRBD2. V shed 0 bases and J 9 bases; nucleotides not matched to a gene: 9. This CDR3 has 15 residues. In germline, CDR1 is SGHNT, CDR2 YENEEA. CDR3 loop: CASSLEGLDGEAQYF. In nucleotides, the CDR3 is TGTGCCAGCAGCTTAGAGGGACTAGACGGTGAGGCCCAGTACTTC. Drawing the rest from reference TRBV11-3 and TRBJ2-5, the complete variable domain is EAGVVQSPRYKIIEKKQPVAFWCNPISGHNTLYWYLQNLGQGPELLIRYENEEAVDDSQLPKDRFSAERLKGVDSTLKIQPAELGDSAVYLCASSLEGLDGEAQYFGPGTRLLVL.

The chain employs TRBV6-5 and TRBJ2-1, with a weak D call TRBD1 (6 bases). V was shortened by 0 bases and J by 6 bases, with 12 bases between the two germline ends. The CDR3 totals 15 residues. Germline CDR1 reads MNHEY; CDR2 reads SVGAGI. CDR3 bases: TGTGCCAGCAGTTACTCAGCGCTAGGGGGCAATGAGCAGTTCTTC. Its protein is CASSYSALGGNEQFF.

This chain joins TRBV5-5 and TRBJ2-5, with D hard to call. CDR1 is SGHKS, CDR2 YYEKEE, per germline (reference sequence). The CDR3 has 13 amino acids. V gave up 4 bases and J gave up 0 bases, with 7 bases separating them. CDR3 sequence reads: CASSAGYQETQYF. In nucleotides, the CDR3 is TGTGCCAGCAGCGCAGGTTACCAAGAGACCCAGTACTTC.

The J gene is TRBJ1-3, the V gene TRBV5-1, with D maybe TRBD1 (6 bases). CDR3 length: 15 residues. Germline V CDR1 and CDR2: SGHRS, YFSETQ. V was cut by 0 bases and J by 4 bases, with 11 bases left in between. CDR3 residues: CASSLGAGAGNTIYF. The CDR3, as DNA: TGCGCCAGCAGCTTGGGGGCAGGGGCAGGAAACACCATATATTTT. Full variable domain (remainder filled in from reference TRBV5-1 and TRBJ1-3): KAGVTQTPRYLIKTRGQQVTLSCSPISGHRSVSWYQQTPGQGLQFLFEYFSETQRNKGNFPGRFSGRQFSNSRSEMNVSTLELGDSALYLCASSLGAGAGNTIYFGEGSWLTVV.

The genes are TRBV7-3 and TRBJ1-2; D perhaps matches TRBD1 (6 bases). The CDR3 is 14 residues long. V shed 6 bases and J shed 2 bases, with 13 bases lying between them. Germline CDR1 is SGHTA and CDR2 is FQGTGA. The CDR3 protein is CASSPGGGNYGYTF. As DNA, the CDR3 is TGTGCCAGCAGTCCGGGAGGGGGGAACTATGGCTACACCTTC. The full variable domain, completed using reference TRBV7-3 and TRBJ1-2, is GAGVSQTPSNKVTEKGKYVELRCDPISGHTALYWYRQSLGQGPEFLIYFQGTGAADDSGLPNDRFFAVRPEGSVSTLKIQRTERGDSAVYLCASSPGGGNYGYTFGSGTRLTVV.

This clone was picked up a small number of times. The V gene is TRBV6-5, the J gene TRBJ1-2; 7 bases are shared with TRBD1. Germline values: CDR1 MNHEY, CDR2 SVGAGI. This CDR3 region has 12 residues. The V segment lost 6 bases and the J segment 6 bases; nucleotides outside the gene matches: 4. CDR3 sequence reads: CASSDRADGYTF. CDR3 DNA: TGTGCCAGCAGCGACAGGGCAGATGGCTACACCTTC.

The chain uses TRBV9 and TRBJ2-1; D remains unclear. CDR1 SGDLS and CDR2 YYNGEE come from the germline V gene. V was cut by 0 bases and J by 11 bases, with 12 bases left in between. The CDR3 has 13 residues. CDR3 protein: CASSVVSGPKQFF. The CDR3 DNA sequence: TGTGCCAGCAGCGTAGTATCCGGTCCTAAGCAGTTCTTC.

This rearrangement joins TRBV11-2 to TRBJ2-7, with 13 bases lining up with TRBD2. This CDR3 has 14 amino acids. The V and J ends lost 5 bases and 9 bases, in that order; junction bases with no gene match: 7. Per germline, CDR1 SGHAT and CDR2 FQNNGV. For the CDR3, the DNA is TGTGCCAGCAGCCCGACTAGCGGGGGGTCGGTGCAGTACTTC. This translates into CASSPTSGGSVQYF. Full variable domain (missing parts from reference TRBV11-2 and TRBJ2-7): EAGVAQSPRYKIIEKRQSVAFWCNPISGHATLYWYQQILGQGPKLLIQFQNNGVVDDSQLPKDRFSAERLKGVDSTLKIQPAKLEDSAVYLCASSPTSGGSVQYFGPGTRLTVT.

The rearrangement links TRBV27 to TRBJ2-5; TRBD2 aligns across 8 bases. This CDR3 spans 16 amino acids. Unmatched junction bases numbered 7, after V lost 3 bases and J lost 1 base. The germline gives CDR1 MNHEY, CDR2 SMNVEV (reference sequence). DNA of the CDR3: TGTGCCAGCAGTTTGGGAGCGGGAGCGCCCCAAGAGACCCAGTACTTC. Amino acid sequence: CASSLGAGAPQETQYF.

In nucleotides, the CDR3 is TGTGCCAGTAGCCCCGACAGGGCCTATGGCTACACCTTC. It specifies CASSPDRAYGYTF. The V gene is TRBV19, the J gene TRBJ1-2, with TRBD1 matching over 7 bases. J lost 4 bases, V lost 6 bases, and 5 bases had no gene match. The CDR3 covers 13 residues. Germline V CDR1 and CDR2: LNHDA, SQIVND (reference sequence).

J is TRBJ2-3 and V is TRBV5-1, with 10 bases lining up with TRBD2. The germline gives CDR1 SGHRS, CDR2 YFSETQ. V lost 7 bases and J lost 6; bases outside the gene matches: 5. There are 13 residues in the CDR3. DNA of the CDR3: TGCGCCAGCTTCCTAGCGGGAGTGGATACGCAGTATTTT. As protein: CASFLAGVDTQYF.

The rearrangement links TRBV19 to TRBJ2-1, with TRBD1 identical over 10 bases. V lost 3 bases and J lost 2; bases outside the gene matches: 4. The CDR3 runs 16 residues. Germline CDR1 LNHDA, CDR2 SQIVND (reference sequence). The CDR3 DNA follows: TGTGCCAGTAGTATCCATGGACAGGGGGCCTACAATGAGCAGTTCTTC. Translating gives CASSIHGQGAYNEQFF.

On this clone itself: This CDR3 is also generated by other DNA sequences in the sample. The V call is TRBV20-1, the J call TRBJ2-7; possibly TRBD2 for D (5 bases). V dropped 3 bases and J dropped 9 bases, with 12 bases sitting between them. The V gene's germline CDR1 is DFQATT and CDR2 SNEGSKA (reference sequence). This CDR3 has 11 residues. Written as DNA, the CDR3 is TGCAGTGCTAGGTCAGTAGGAGGGCAGTACTTC. Encoded protein: CSARSVGGQYF.

The CDR3 sequence: CASSFGGVIGETQYF. The CDR3 nucleotides are TGCGCCAGCAGCTTTGGAGGGGTTATCGGAGAGACCCAGTACTTC. This chain links TRBV5-1 with TRBJ2-5; tentatively, D is TRBD2 (6 bases). Trimming removed 2 bases from V and 4 bases from J, with 15 bases in between. The CDR3 is made up of 15 amino acids. CDR1 is SGHRS, CDR2 YFSETQ, per germline.

J is TRBJ1-4 and V is TRBV6-1, with D tentatively TRBD1 (5 bases). V was pared by 6 bases and J by 0 bases, with 8 bases between. Looked up from germline, CDR1 is MNHNS and CDR2 is SASEGT. The CDR3 loop spans 14 amino acids. In DNA, the CDR3 is TGTGCCAGCAGGGGGCCTGCAACTAATGAAAAACTGTTTTTT. The encoded protein is CASRGPATNEKLFF.

This clone was recorded only once. The chain uses TRBV5-1 and TRBJ2-7, with D tentatively TRBD2 (5 bases). The CDR3 totals 14 residues. V lost 4 bases, J lost 11 bases, and 22 bases lay in between. The germline gives CDR1 SGHRS, CDR2 YFSETQ. For the CDR3, the DNA is TGCGCCAGCAGCCCGGACCCGGACTTTTCGCGAGAGTACTTC. Translated: CASSPDPDFSREYF.

The chain combines TRBV28 with TRBJ2-7, with TRBD2 matching 7 bases. With 5 bases clipped from V and 4 bases from J, the junction kept 8 bases outside the gene matches. This CDR3 contains 14 residues. The germline V gene encodes CDR1 MDHEN and CDR2 SYDVKM. Written as DNA, the CDR3 is TGTGCCAGCAGTCTGGTCGGGGAGGGGTACGAGCAGTACTTC. Encoded protein: CASSLVGEGYEQYF.

V gene TRBV6-5 combines with J gene TRBJ2-3; no clear D gene. The germline V and J ends were trimmed by 3 bases and 0 bases, with 7 bases remaining between them. CDR1 is MNHEY and CDR2 is SVGAGI in the germline V gene. The CDR3 covers 14 residues. CDR3: CASSYTRSTDTQYF. In DNA, the CDR3 is TGTGCCAGCAGTTATACGAGAAGCACAGATACGCAGTATTTT.

The chain is built from TRBV9 and TRBJ1-5; perhaps TRBD1 as D (5 bases). Trimming pared 3 bases from V and 4 bases from J, leaving 14 bases between. The CDR3 has 15 amino acids. Germline V lookup: CDR1 SGDLS, CDR2 YYNGEE. CDR3 protein: CASSDGDGGNQPQHF. The DNA of the CDR3 is TGTGCCAGCAGCGATGGGGACGGGGGTAATCAGCCCCAGCATTTT.

This clone was detected once. This chain joins TRBV25-1 and TRBJ1-3; D is possibly TRBD1 (5 bases). Trimming removed 4 bases from V and 4 bases from J, with 20 bases in between. The CDR3 consists of 17 residues. CDR1 MGHDK and CDR2 SYGVNS come from the germline V gene. In DNA, the CDR3 is TGTGCCAGCAGTGGGGGGGTGTTTGCCGGCTCGGGAAACACCATATATTTT. This translates into CASSGGVFAGSGNTIYF.

CDR3 residues: CASSDGQGGDGYTF. CDR3 DNA sequence: TGTGCCAGCAGTGATGGACAGGGAGGGGATGGCTACACCTTC. The chain combines TRBV2 with TRBJ1-2, with TRBD1 matching over 8 bases. CDR1 and CDR2 (germline): SNHLY, FYNNEI. With V trimmed by 3 bases and J by 6 bases, 6 bases remained unmatched. This CDR3 is built from 14 residues.

This chain joins TRBV5-1 and TRBJ2-1; 10 nucleotides line up with TRBD1. Trimming took 1 base from V and 6 from J; bases not matched to a gene: 4. The CDR3 contains 15 residues. In germline, CDR1 is SGHRS, CDR2 YFSETQ. CDR3 sequence: CASSLMGDRGNEQFF. For the CDR3, the DNA is TGCGCCAGCAGCTTGATGGGGGACAGGGGCAATGAGCAGTTCTTC.

This clone was observed a handful of times. The genes are TRBV7-9 and TRBJ2-6; D perhaps matches TRBD1 (6 bases). The CDR3 covers 18 residues. Per the germline V gene, CDR1 is SEHNR and CDR2 is FQNEAQ (reference sequence). V was shortened by 6 bases and J by 0 bases, with 18 bases between the two germline ends. In nucleotides, the CDR3 is TGTGCCAGCAGTTCATCCCCACAGGGAAGCTCTGGGGCCAACGTCCTGACTTTC. Translated, it gives CASSSSPQGSSGANVLTF.

V usage is TRBV5-1 and J usage is TRBJ1-3; the match to TRBD1 covers 8 bases. CDR1 and CDR2 from the germline V gene are SGHRS and YFSETQ. The CDR3 extends over 15 amino acids. Losses at the gene ends were 0 bases for V and 4 bases for J; bases not matched to a gene: 3. The CDR3 nucleotides are TGCGCCAGCAGCTTGGACAGGGGGTCGGGAAACACCATATATTTT. This sequence encodes CASSLDRGSGNTIYF.

The chain recombines TRBV28 with TRBJ1-4, with D perhaps matching TRBD1 (5 bases). V lost 5 bases and J 7 bases, leaving 11 bases between the germline ends. In germline, CDR1 is MDHEN, CDR2 SYDVKM. CDR3 length: 13 residues. The CDR3 nucleotides are TGTGCCAGCAGTCCTTGGGGGGGTGAAAAACTGTTTTTT. Amino acid sequence: CASSPWGGEKLFF.

The J gene is TRBJ2-1, the V gene TRBV6-1, with 9 positions matching TRBD2. The CDR3 has 14 residues. Germline assignment: CDR1 MNHNS and CDR2 SASEGT. V gave up 3 bases and J gave up 10 bases; unmatched junction bases: 7. CDR3 residues: CASSEGGRAAEQFF. In DNA, the CDR3 is TGTGCCAGCAGTGAGGGCGGGAGGGCCGCCGAGCAGTTCTTC.